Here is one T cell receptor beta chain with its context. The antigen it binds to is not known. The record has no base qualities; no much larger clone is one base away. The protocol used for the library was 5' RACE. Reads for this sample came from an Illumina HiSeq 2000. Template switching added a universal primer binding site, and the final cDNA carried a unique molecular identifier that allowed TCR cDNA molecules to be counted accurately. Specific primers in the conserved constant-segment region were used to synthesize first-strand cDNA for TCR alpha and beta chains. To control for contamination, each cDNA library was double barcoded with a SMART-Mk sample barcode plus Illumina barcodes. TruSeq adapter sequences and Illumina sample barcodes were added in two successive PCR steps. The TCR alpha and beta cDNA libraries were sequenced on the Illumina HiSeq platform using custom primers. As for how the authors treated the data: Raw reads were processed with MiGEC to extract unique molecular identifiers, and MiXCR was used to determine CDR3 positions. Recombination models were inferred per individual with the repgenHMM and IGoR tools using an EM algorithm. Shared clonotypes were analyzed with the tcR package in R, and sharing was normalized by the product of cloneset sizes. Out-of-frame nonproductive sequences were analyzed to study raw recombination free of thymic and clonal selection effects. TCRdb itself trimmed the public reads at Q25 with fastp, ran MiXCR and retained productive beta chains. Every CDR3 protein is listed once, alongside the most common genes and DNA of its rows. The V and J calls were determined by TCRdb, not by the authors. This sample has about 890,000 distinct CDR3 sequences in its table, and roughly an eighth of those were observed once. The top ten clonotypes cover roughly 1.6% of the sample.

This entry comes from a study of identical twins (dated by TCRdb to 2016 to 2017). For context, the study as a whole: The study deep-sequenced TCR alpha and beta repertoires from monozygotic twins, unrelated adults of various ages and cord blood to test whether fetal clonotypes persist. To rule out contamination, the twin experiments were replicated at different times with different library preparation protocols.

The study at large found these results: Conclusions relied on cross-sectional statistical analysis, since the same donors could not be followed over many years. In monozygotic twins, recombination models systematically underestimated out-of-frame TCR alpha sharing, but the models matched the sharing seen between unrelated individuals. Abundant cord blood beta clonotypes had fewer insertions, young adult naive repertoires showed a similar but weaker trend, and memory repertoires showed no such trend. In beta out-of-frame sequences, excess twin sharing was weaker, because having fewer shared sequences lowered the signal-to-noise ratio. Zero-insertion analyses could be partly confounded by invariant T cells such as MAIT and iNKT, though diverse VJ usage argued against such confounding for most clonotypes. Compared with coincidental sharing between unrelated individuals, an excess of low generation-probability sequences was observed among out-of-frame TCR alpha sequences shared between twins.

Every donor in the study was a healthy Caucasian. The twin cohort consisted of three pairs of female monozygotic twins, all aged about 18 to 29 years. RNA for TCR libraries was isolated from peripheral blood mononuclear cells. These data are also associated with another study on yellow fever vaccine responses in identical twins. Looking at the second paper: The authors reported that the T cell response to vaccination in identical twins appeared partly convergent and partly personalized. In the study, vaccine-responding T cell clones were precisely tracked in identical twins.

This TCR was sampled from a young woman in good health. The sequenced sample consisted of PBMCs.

The nucleotide sequence reads TGTGCCACCAGCAGCTCCCGCACACAGCTCTCTGGGGCCAACGTCCTGACTTTC. Translated, it gives CATSSSRTQLSGANVLTF. The V and J genes are TRBV15 and TRBJ2-6; the D gene cannot be named for sure. A distance of 15 bases separates the germline ends of V and J, which lose 3 bases and 0 bases respectively. CDR1 and CDR2, per the germline V gene (reference sequence), are LNHNV and YYDKDF. The CDR3 runs 18 residues from the cysteine to the phenylalanine. The sequence is cut down to CDR3 DNA, 54 bases in frame from base 1.